Following are 20 T cell receptor beta chains from one sample sequenced in a study of cytomegalovirus exposure and HLA in healthy donors. Primers included in the PCR were 60 Vbeta and 13 Jbeta primers. Only in-frame clones appear in the TCRdb table, and some are missing; sequencing was by immunoSEQ multiplex PCR. The repertoire holds about 140,000 clones, with about 80% as singletons. The sequencing input was PBMCs. These receptors were obtained from a man aged 18 to 35 in good health and CMV-seronegative.

V is TRBV5-1 and J is TRBJ2-7, with 10 bases lining up with TRBD1. The junction had 6 bases not matched to a gene; V was cut back by 4 bases and J by 2 bases. This CDR3 is 15 amino acids long. CDR1 SGHRS and CDR2 YFSETQ come from the germline V gene. The CDR3 spells CASSPGQGVTYEQYF. The CDR3, as DNA: TGCGCCAGCAGCCCTGGACAGGGGGTAACCTACGAGCAGTACTTC.

The chain uses TRBV11-3 and TRBJ2-7; 8 positions match TRBD1. Germline V gives CDR1 SGHNT, CDR2 YENEEA. This CDR3 comprises 15 residues. Trimming at V came to 3 bases and at J to 2 bases, leaving 6 bases not matched to a gene. DNA for the CDR3: TGTGCCAGCAGCTTTTTTGGACAGGGCACCTACGAGCAGTACTTC. Residues: CASSFFGQGTYEQYF.

The chain carries TRBV2 and TRBJ1-2; D unclear. Germline CDR1 and CDR2: SNHLY and FYNNEI. There are 12 residues in the CDR3. Trimming pared 4 bases from V and 1 base from J, leaving 4 bases between. For the CDR3, the DNA is TGTGCCAGCAGTGCCAGTAACTATGGCTACACCTTC. It codes for CASSASNYGYTF.

The chain links TRBV7-9 to TRBJ1-5, with 10 positions matching TRBD1. Per the germline V gene, CDR1 is SEHNR and CDR2 is FQNEAQ (reference sequence). The CDR3 sequence is 18 residues long. J lost 4 bases, V lost 5 bases, and 14 bases had no gene match. Written as DNA, the CDR3 is TGTGCCAGCAGCGCGACGAGCGACAGGGGGCAGGAAAATCAGCCCCAGCATTTT. It encodes CASSATSDRGQENQPQHF. Looking up the rest from reference TRBV7-9 and TRBJ1-5 gives the full variable domain: DTGVSQNPRHKITKRGQNVTFRCDPISEHNRLYWYRQTLGQGPEFLTYFQNEAQLEKSRLLSDRFSAERPKGSFSTLEIQRTEQGDSAMYLCASSATSDRGQENQPQHFGDGTRLSIL.

CDR3 amino acids: CASTQRGRADTQYF. The CDR3 DNA reads as TGCGCCAGCACTCAAAGGGGGAGGGCAGATACGCAGTATTTT. The chain joins TRBV5-1 to TRBJ2-3; D is perhaps TRBD2 (7 bases). This CDR3 comprises 14 residues. Germline CDR1 and CDR2: SGHRS and YFSETQ. The V end lost 6 bases, the J end lost 4 bases, and 15 bases lay between the germline ends.

For this clone: Sequence at one end of the junction differs from germline and may be a read error. The chain couples TRBV2 to TRBJ2-2, with D possibly TRBD1 on 5 matching bases. The CDR3 consists of 15 residues. The germline V gene has CDR1 SNHLY and CDR2 FYNNEI. The CDR3 loop is CASSRQGSNTEELFF. The CDR3 DNA follows: TGTGCCAGCAGCCGTCAGGGATCGAACACCGAGGAGCTGTTTTTT.

V and J are TRBV2 and TRBJ2-1; 7 bases line up with TRBD1. Germline lookup yields CDR1 SNHLY and CDR2 FYNNEI. The CDR3 runs to 16 residues. The CDR3 sequence is CAVQITGTAHHNEQFF. The DNA of the CDR3 is TGTGCTGTACAGATCACCGGGACAGCTCACCACAATGAGCAGTTCTTC.

The rearrangement uses TRBV19 and TRBJ2-7, with TRBD1 matching 11 bases. There are 15 residues in the CDR3. Germline CDR1 and CDR2: LNHDA and SQIVND (reference sequence). V gave up 6 bases and J gave up 6 bases; unmatched junction bases: 10. The CDR3 loop is CASSGRRTGGTEQYF. DNA of the CDR3: TGTGCCAGTAGCGGCCGACGGACAGGGGGCACCGAGCAGTACTTC.

This chain uses TRBV27 with TRBJ2-7; 9 bases are a match to TRBD1. V shed 7 bases and J 3 bases; nucleotides not matched to a gene: 4. The length of the CDR3 is 13 residues. The germline V gene encodes CDR1 MNHEY and CDR2 SMNVEV (reference sequence). The CDR3: CASKDRGGYEQYF. DNA of the CDR3: TGTGCCAGCAAGGACAGGGGAGGCTACGAGCAGTACTTC.

V is TRBV11-3 and J is TRBJ1-6; 8 bases line up with TRBD1. Germline CDR1 and CDR2: SGHNT and YENEEA. This CDR3 spans 15 amino acids. The trim removed 5 bases at V and 8 bases at J, leaving 8 bases unmatched. The CDR3 loop reads CASSGPGGWDSPLHF. In DNA form, the CDR3 reads TGTGCCAGCAGCGGACCAGGGGGCTGGGATTCACCCCTCCACTTT.

V is TRBV7-8 and J is TRBJ1-4, with 8 bases matching TRBD1. The V gene's germline CDR1 is SGHVS and CDR2 FQNEAQ. The V and J ends lost 3 bases and 6 bases, in that order; junction bases with no gene match: 3. The length of the CDR3 is 14 residues. CDR3: CASSLDRADEKLFF. CDR3 bases: TGTGCCAGCAGCTTGGACAGGGCGGATGAAAAACTGTTTTTT.

This chain joins TRBV27 and TRBJ1-6; possibly TRBD1 for D (6 bases). With 5 bases removed from V and 3 bases from J, the gap between germline ends came to 14 bases. In germline, CDR1 is MNHEY, CDR2 SMNVEV (reference sequence). The CDR3 is 16 residues long. Here the CDR3 reads CASSVVGQIYNSPLHF. CDR3 DNA: TGTGCCAGCAGTGTAGTCGGACAGATCTATAATTCACCCCTCCACTTT.

The rearrangement uses TRBV9 and TRBJ1-1; D not resolved. CDR1 is SGDLS, CDR2 YYNGEE, per germline. The CDR3 is 14 residues long. Trimming took off 0 bases at V and 1 base at J, with 7 bases between the two ends. Here the CDR3 DNA reads TGTGCCAGCAGCGTAGTGTCAGGGAACACTGAAGCTTTCTTT. As protein: CASSVVSGNTEAFF.

The chain carries TRBV5-6 and TRBJ1-5; possible D gene TRBD1, 5 bases. Germline values: CDR1 SGHDT, CDR2 YYEEEE. The CDR3 sequence is 15 residues long. Deletions cut 1 base from V and 2 bases from J, with 10 bases between. CDR3 nucleotide sequence: TGTGCCAGCAGCTTGTCAGGGTTTGGCAATCAGCCCCAGCATTTT. The encoded protein is CASSLSGFGNQPQHF. Full variable domain (remainder filled in from reference TRBV5-6 and TRBJ1-5): DAGVTQSPTHLIKTRGQQVTLRCSPKSGHDTVSWYQQALGQGPQFIFQYYEEEERQRGNFPDRFSGHQFPNYSSELNVNALLLGDSALYLCASSLSGFGNQPQHFGDGTRLSIL.

V gene TRBV25-1 combines with J gene TRBJ2-3, with D uncertain. V gave up 5 bases and J gave up 4 bases, with 7 bases separating them. The CDR3 covers 12 residues. In germline, CDR1 is MGHDK, CDR2 SYGVNS. The CDR3: CASSMSSDTQYF. The DNA of the CDR3 is TGTGCCAGCAGTATGTCATCAGATACGCAGTATTTT.

The chain links TRBV27 to TRBJ2-1; 7 bases are a match to TRBD1. Trimming took 4 bases from V and 4 from J; bases not matched to a gene: 4. CDR1 is MNHEY and CDR2 is SMNVEV in the germline V gene (reference sequence). This CDR3 has 14 residues. CDR3 residues: CASSWDSNYNEQFF. The CDR3 DNA reads as TGTGCCAGCAGTTGGGACAGTAATTACAATGAGCAGTTCTTC.

This clone was recorded only once. This chain joins TRBV11-3 and TRBJ2-1; D is possibly TRBD2 (6 bases). V dropped 5 bases and J dropped 10 bases, with 15 bases sitting between them. Germline values: CDR1 SGHNT, CDR2 YENEEA. The CDR3 contains 13 residues. The CDR3 loop is CASSPQSGVEQFF. The CDR3 coding sequence is TGTGCCAGCAGCCCGCAGTCGGGGGTGGAGCAGTTCTTC.

The V gene is TRBV2, the J gene TRBJ2-2; TRBD2 agrees at 11 bases. Germline loops: CDR1 SNHLY, CDR2 FYNNEI. This CDR3 spans 16 amino acids. Trimming took 6 bases from V and 4 from J; bases not matched to a gene: 7. CDR3 DNA sequence: TGTGCCAGCAGGCCCACTAGCGGGGGTCGCACCGGGGAGCTGTTTTTT. It encodes CASRPTSGGRTGELFF. Using reference TRBV2 and TRBJ2-2 for the parts outside the CDR3, the full variable domain is EPEVTQTPSHQVTQMGQEVILRCVPISNHLYFYWYRQILGQKVEFLVSFYNNEISEKSEIFDDQFSVERPDGSNFTLKIRSTKLEDSAMYFCASRPTSGGRTGELFFGEGSRLTVL.

V usage is TRBV27 and J usage is TRBJ1-2, with 8 bases aligning to TRBD1. The germline gives CDR1 MNHEY, CDR2 SMNVEV (reference sequence). V lost 3 bases and J lost 7; bases outside the gene matches: 7. The CDR3 is made up of 14 amino acids. The CDR3 protein is CASSFTGGATGYTF. CDR3 in DNA: TGTGCCAGCAGTTTCACAGGGGGAGCAACTGGCTACACCTTC.

The chain carries TRBV30 and TRBJ1-1, with 8 bases fitting TRBD1. With V trimmed by 6 bases and J by 1 base, 4 bases remained unmatched. The V gene's germline CDR1 is GTSNPN and CDR2 SVGIG (reference sequence). The CDR3 contains 13 residues. In DNA, the CDR3 is TGTGCCTGTGACAGGGGTGCGAACACTGAAGCTTTCTTT. Translation gives CACDRGANTEAFF. The whole variable domain, remainder taken from reference TRBV30 and TRBJ1-1, is SQTIHQWPATLVQPVGSPLSLECTVEGTSNPNLYWYRQAAGRGLQLLFYSVGIGQISSEVPQNLSASRPQDRQFILSSKKLLLSDSGFYLCACDRGANTEAFFGQGTRLTVV.